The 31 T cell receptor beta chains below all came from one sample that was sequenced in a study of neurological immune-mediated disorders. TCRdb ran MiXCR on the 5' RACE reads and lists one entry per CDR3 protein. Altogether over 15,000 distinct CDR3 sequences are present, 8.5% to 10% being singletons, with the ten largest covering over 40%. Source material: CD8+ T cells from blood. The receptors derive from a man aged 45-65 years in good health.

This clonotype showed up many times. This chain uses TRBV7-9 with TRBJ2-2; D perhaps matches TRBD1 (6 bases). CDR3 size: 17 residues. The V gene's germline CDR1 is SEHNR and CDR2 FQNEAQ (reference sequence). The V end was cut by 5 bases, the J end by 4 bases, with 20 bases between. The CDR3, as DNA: TGTGCCAGCAGCGATACAGGGTCAACGGCGAGCACCGGGGAGCTGTTTTTT. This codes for CASSDTGSTASTGELFF. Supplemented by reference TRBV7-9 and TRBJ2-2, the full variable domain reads DTGVSQNPRHKITKRGQNVTFRCDPISEHNRLYWYRQTLGQGPEFLTYFQNEAQLEKSRLLSDRFSAERPKGSFSTLEIQRTEQGDSAMYLCASSDTGSTASTGELFFGEGSRLTVL.

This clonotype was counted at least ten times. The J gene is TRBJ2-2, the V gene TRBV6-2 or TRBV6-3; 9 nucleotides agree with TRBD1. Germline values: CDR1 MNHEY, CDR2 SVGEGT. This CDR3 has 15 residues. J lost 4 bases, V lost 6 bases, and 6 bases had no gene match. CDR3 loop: CASRMTGGITGELFF. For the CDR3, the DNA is TGTGCCAGCAGAATGACAGGGGGAATCACCGGGGAGCTGTTTTTT.

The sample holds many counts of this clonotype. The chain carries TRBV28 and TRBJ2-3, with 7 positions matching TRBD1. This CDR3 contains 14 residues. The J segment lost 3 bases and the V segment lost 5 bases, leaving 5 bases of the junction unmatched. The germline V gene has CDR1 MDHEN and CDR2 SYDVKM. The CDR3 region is CASSTTTGTDTQYF. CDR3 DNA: TGTGCCAGCAGTACCACGACAGGGACAGATACGCAGTATTTT.

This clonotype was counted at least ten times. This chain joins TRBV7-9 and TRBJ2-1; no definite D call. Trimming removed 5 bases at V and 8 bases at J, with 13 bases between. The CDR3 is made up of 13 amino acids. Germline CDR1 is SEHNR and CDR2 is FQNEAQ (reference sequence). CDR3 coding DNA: TGTGCCAGCAGCACCAGACTGGGCGATGAGCAGTTCTTC. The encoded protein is CASSTRLGDEQFF.

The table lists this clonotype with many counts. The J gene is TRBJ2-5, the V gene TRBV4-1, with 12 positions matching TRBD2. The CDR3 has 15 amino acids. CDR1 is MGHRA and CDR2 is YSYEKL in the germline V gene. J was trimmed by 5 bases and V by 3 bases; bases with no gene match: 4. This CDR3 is CASSHRLAGAETQYF. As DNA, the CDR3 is TGCGCCAGCAGCCACCGACTAGCGGGAGCCGAGACCCAGTACTTC.

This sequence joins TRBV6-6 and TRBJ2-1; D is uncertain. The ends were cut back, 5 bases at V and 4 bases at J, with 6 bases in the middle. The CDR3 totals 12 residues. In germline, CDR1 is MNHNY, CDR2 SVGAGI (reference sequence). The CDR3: CASSQLYNEQFF. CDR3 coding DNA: TGTGCCAGCAGTCAACTATACAATGAGCAGTTCTTC.

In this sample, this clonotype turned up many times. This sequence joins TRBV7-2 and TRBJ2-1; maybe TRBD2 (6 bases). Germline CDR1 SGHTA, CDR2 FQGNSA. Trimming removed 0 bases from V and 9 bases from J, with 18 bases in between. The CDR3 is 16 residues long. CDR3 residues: CASSLAGRDGTFEQFF. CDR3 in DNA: TGTGCCAGCAGCTTAGCGGGTAGGGACGGGACTTTTGAGCAGTTCTTC.

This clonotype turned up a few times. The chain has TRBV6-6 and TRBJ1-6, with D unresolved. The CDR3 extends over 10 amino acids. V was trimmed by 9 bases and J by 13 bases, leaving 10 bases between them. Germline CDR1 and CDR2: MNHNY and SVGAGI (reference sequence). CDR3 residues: CASPAGPLHF. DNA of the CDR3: TGTGCCAGTCCCGCGGGTCCCCTCCACTTT.

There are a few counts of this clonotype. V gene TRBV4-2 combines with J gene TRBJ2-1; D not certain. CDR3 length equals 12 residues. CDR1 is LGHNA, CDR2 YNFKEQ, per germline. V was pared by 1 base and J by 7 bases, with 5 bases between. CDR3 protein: CASSQARNEQFF. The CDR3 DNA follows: TGTGCCAGCAGCCAAGCCCGGAATGAGCAGTTCTTC.

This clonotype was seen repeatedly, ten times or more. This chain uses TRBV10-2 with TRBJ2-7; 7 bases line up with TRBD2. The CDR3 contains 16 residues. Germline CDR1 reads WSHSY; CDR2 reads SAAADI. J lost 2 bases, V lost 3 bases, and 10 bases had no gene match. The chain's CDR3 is CASSDGASGDPYEQYF. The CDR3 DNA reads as TGCGCCAGCAGTGACGGGGCTAGCGGAGACCCCTACGAGCAGTACTTC.

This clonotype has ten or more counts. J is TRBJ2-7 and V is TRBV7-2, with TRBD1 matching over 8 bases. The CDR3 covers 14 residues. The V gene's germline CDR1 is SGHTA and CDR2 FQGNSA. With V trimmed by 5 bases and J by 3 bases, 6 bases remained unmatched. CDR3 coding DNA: TGTGCCAGCAGCCTCCGACAGGGGCACTACGAGCAGTACTTC. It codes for CASSLRQGHYEQYF.

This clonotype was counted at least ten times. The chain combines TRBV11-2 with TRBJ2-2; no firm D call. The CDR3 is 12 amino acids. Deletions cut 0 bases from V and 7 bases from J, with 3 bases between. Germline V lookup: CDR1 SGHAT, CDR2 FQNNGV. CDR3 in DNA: TGTGCCAGCAGCTTAGAACTCGGGGAGCTGTTTTTT. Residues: CASSLELGELFF.

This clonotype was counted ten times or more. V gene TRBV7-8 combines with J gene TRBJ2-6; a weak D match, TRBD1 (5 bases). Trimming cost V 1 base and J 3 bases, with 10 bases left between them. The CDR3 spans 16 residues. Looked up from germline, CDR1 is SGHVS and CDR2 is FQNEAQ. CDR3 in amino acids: CASSLVRGYGANVLTF. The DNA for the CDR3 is TGTGCCAGCAGCTTAGTAAGGGGTTATGGGGCCAACGTCCTGACTTTC.

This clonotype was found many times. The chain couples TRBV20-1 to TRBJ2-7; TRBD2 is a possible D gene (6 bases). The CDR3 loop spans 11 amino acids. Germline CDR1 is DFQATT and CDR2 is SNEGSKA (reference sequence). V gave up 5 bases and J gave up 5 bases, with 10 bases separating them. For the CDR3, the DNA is TGCAGTGCTCCGGGGGTTGACGAGCAGTACTTC. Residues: CSAPGVDEQYF.

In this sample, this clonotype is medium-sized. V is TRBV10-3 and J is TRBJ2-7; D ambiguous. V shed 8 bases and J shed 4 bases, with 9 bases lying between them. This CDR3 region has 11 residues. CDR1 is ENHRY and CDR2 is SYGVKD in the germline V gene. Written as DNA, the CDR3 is TGTGCCATCGGGTTGGCTTACGAGCAGTACTTC. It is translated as CAIGLAYEQYF.

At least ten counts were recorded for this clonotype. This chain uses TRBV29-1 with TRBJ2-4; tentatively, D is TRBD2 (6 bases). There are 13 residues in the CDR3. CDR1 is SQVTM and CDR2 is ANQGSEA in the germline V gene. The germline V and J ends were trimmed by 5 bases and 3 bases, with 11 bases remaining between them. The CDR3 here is CSVTGEGKNIQYF. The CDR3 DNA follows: TGCAGCGTTACGGGAGAAGGCAAAAACATTCAGTACTTC.

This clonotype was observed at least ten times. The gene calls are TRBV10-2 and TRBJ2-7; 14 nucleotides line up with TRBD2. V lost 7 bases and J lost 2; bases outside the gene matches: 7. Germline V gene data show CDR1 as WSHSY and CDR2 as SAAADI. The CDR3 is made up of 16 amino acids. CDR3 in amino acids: CASNQKGLAGAYEQYF. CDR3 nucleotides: TGCGCCAGCAACCAAAAGGGACTAGCGGGGGCCTACGAGCAGTACTTC.

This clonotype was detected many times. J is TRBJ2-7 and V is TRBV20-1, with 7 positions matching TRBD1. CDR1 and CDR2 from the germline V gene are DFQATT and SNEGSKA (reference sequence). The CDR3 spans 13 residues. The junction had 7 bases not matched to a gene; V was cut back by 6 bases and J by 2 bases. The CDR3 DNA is TGCAGTGCACTCGACAGGGAGACCTACGAGCAGTACTTC. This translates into CSALDRETYEQYF.

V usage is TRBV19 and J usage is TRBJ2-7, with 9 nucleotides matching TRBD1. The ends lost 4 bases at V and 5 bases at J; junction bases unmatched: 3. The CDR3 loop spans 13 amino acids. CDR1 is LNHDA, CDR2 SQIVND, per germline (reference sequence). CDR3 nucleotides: TGTGCCAGTAGTAAGGACAGGGGAAACGAGCAGTACTTC. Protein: CASSKDRGNEQYF. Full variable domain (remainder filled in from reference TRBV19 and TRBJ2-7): DGGITQSPKYLFRKEGQNVTLSCEQNLNHDAMYWYRQDPGQGLRLIYYSQIVNDFQKGDIAEGYSVSREKKESFPLTVTSAQKNPTAFYLCASSKDRGNEQYFGPGTRLTVT.

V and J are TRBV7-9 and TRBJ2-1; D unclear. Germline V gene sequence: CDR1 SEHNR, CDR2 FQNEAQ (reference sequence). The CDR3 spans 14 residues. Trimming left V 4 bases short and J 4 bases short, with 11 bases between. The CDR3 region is CASSSLTLYNEQFF. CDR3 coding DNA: TGTGCCAGCAGCTCGCTGACTCTATACAATGAGCAGTTCTTC.

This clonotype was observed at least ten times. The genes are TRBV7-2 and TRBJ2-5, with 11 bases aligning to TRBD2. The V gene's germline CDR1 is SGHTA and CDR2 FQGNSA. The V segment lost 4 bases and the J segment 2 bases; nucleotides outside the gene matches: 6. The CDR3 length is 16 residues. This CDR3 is CASSSLLAGEQETQYF. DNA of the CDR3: TGTGCCAGCAGCTCCTTACTAGCGGGAGAACAAGAGACCCAGTACTTC.

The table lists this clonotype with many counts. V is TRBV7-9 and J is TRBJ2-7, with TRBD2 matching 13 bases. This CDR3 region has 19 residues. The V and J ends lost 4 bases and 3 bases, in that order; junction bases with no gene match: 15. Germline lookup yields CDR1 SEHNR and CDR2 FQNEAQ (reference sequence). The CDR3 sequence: CASSSFSGTSGTNGYEQYF. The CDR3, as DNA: TGTGCCAGCAGCTCATTCTCCGGGACTAGCGGGACAAACGGCTACGAGCAGTACTTC. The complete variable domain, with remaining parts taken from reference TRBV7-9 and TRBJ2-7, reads DTGVSQNPRHKITKRGQNVTFRCDPISEHNRLYWYRQTLGQGPEFLTYFQNEAQLEKSRLLSDRFSAERPKGSFSTLEIQRTEQGDSAMYLCASSSFSGTSGTNGYEQYFGPGTRLTVT.

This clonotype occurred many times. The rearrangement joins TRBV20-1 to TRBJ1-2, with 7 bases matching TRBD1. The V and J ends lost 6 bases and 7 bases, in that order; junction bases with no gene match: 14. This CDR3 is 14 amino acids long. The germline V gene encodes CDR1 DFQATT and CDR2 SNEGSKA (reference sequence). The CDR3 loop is CSALHRQGESGYTF. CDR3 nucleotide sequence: TGCAGTGCCCTACATAGACAGGGAGAATCTGGCTACACCTTC.

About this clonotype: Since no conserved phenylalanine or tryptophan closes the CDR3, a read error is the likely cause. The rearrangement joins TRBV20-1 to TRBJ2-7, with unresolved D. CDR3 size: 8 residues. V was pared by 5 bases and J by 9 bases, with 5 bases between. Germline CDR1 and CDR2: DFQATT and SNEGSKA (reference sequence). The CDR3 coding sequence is TGCAGTGCTCAGGCGCAGTACTCC. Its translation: CSAQAQYS.

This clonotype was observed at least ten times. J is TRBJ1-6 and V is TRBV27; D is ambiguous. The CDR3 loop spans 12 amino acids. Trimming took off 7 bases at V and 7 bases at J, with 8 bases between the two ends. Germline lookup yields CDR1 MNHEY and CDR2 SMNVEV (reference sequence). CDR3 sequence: CASNCENSPLHF. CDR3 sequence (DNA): TGTGCCAGCAATTGCGAGAATTCACCCCTCCACTTT.

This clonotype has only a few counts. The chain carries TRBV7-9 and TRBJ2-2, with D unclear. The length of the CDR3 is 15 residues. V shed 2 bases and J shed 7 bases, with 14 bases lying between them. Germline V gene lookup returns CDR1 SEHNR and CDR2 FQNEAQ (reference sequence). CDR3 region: CASSLTDSRRGELFF. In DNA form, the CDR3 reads TGTGCCAGCAGCTTAACAGATAGCCGTCGCGGGGAGCTGTTTTTT.

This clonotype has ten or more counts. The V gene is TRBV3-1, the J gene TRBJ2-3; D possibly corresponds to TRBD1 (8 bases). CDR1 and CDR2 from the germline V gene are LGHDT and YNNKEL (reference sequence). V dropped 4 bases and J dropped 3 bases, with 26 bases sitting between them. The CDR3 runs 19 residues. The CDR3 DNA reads TGTGCCAGCAGCCCGGGAGGAAGGGACAGGACGACTAGAACAGATACGCAGTATTTT. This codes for CASSPGGRDRTTRTDTQYF.

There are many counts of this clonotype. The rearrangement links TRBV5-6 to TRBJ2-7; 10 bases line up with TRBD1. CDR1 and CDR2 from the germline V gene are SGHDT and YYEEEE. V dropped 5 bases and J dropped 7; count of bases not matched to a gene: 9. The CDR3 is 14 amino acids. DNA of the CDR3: TGTGCCAGCAGTGCAAGACAGGGGGCAGAAGAGCAGTACTTC. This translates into CASSARQGAEEQYF.

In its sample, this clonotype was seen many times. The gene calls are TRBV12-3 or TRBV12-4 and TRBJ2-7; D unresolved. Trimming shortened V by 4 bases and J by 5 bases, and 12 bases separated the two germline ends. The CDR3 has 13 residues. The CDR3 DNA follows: TGTGCCAGCAGTTGGTCATTCGAGCACGAGCAGTACTTC. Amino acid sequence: CASSWSFEHEQYF.

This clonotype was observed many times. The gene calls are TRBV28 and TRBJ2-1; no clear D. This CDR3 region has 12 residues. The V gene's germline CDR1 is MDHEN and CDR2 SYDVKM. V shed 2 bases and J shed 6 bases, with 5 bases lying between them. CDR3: CASSLIANEQFF. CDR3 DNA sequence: TGTGCCAGCAGTTTAATAGCCAATGAGCAGTTCTTC.

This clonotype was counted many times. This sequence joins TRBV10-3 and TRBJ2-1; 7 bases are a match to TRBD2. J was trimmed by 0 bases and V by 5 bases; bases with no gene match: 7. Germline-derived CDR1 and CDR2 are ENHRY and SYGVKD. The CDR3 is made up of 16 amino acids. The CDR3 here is CAISITSASSYNEQFF. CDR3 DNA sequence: TGTGCCATCAGTATTACTAGCGCTAGCTCCTACAATGAGCAGTTCTTC.